This TCR beta chain was recorded in a study of shared clonotypes between healthy human individuals. Whole-study findings and limits: Sampling used blood alone; tissue repertoires probably differ.

On this clone itself: The antigen remains undetermined.

Germline values: CDR1 SGHRS, CDR2 YFSETQ. Between the trimmed V and J ends, which lost 0 bases and 5 bases, there was a span of 9 bases. This CDR3 has 14 residues. The method was immunoSEQ multiplex PCR; TCRdb's version includes in-frame clones alone and lacks a portion of them. The sample includes around 2.5 million clones, 80% to 95% of them seen just once. The chain carries TRBV5-1 and TRBJ2-1, with D unclear. Sequences were obtained from naive CD4+ T cells from PBMCs. The subset here: CD45RA+ positively selected. This TCR came from a man aged 18 to 30 in good health. Some clones in this sample may be carry-over from other donors' samples. CDR3 in amino acids: CASSLEPPHNEQFF. For the CDR3, the DNA is TGCGCCAGCAGCTTGGAACCTCCGCACAATGAGCAGTTCTTC. The variable domain in full, completed from reference TRBV5-1 and TRBJ2-1, reads KAGVTQTPRYLIKTRGQQVTLSCSPISGHRSVSWYQQTPGQGLQFLFEYFSETQRNKGNFPGRFSGRQFSNSRSEMNVSTLELGDSALYLCASSLEPPHNEQFFGPGTRLTVL.